The entry below gives a single T cell receptor (beta chain) sequence along with its context. Its antigen is unknown. There were likely unrecorded immune exposures, though donors were nominally healthy when sampled. Use of 60 Vbeta and 13 Jbeta primers characterized the PCR. Assay used: immunoSEQ multiplex PCR; TCRdb lists only in-frame clones, some missing. Counted here are approximately 210,000 clones, about 87% occurring once; the ten biggest clones make up roughly 1.7%. This sample stems from a study of cytomegalovirus exposure and HLA in healthy donors. General study results and limits: Cytomegalovirus association was listed for roughly 160 TCR beta chains. Most TCR sequences showed up rarely, but some public TCRs showed up in many donors. An analysis done earlier found most TCR beta V segments productive about 87% or about 30% of the time.

The sequence was collected from a woman aged 18-29 years in good health and CMV-seronegative. Sequencing was done on a sample of PBMCs.

CDR3 sequence reads: CASSESISGANVLTF. As DNA, the CDR3 is TGCGCCAGCAGTGAGTCTATCTCTGGGGCCAACGTCCTGACTTTC. The chain links TRBV10-1 to TRBJ2-6; D uncertain. Germline values: CDR1 WNHNN, CDR2 SYGVQD (reference sequence). The CDR3 extends over 15 amino acids. V lost 0 bases, J lost 0 bases, and 3 bases lay in between.